Listed here is a single T cell receptor beta chain. Its antigen is currently not known. Base qualities are not recorded, but no much larger clone differs from it by a single base. Whole blood was collected in K2EDTA tubes by collaborating institutions according to the institutions' own protocols. For TCRbeta analysis, collaborators shipped samples as frozen whole blood, isolated PBMCs, or DNA extracted from either of those sample types. V loses 3 bases of germline sequence and J loses 3 bases, and the interval between the two ends is 9 bases. The CDR3 numbers 14 residues from cysteine through phenylalanine. Only CDR3 DNA remains: 42 bases, in frame from the first base. The CDR1 and CDR2 encoded by the germline V gene (reference sequence) are LNHDA and SQIVND. The data were obtained in a study of blood T cell repertoires in COVID-19 (dated by TCRdb to the early 2020s). Regarding the research as a whole: The collaborator samples originated in the United States, Italy and Spain and spanned the acute and convalescent phases of COVID-19. The material from the prospective study consisted of cDNA or gDNA derived from T cells, B-cell-depleted T cells, or PBMCs. Subjects who had been exposed to COVID-19, were actively infected with it, or had recovered from it provided the deeply sampled blood TCRbeta repertoires that made up the dataset. The repertoires were made available in a free public database intended to serve as a resource for research on the immune response to SARS-CoV-2. Samples came from the ongoing ImmuneRACE study (first 160 participants) plus 1,254 subjects from 6 global collaborators. Nearly every sample came with metadata listing a de-identified subject ID, COVID-19 status, age in years and sex. HLA class I and class II types, where available, came from metadata supplied by the sample provider rather than from assay-based typing.

Findings and caveats that apply to the study as a whole: The quantity of clinical and demographic metadata differed by source and by participant and was supplied without curation.

TCRbeta CDR3 regions were amplified from genomic DNA using the immunoSEQ Assay, a bias-controlled multiplex PCR. As for the original processing: Nucleated cell counts per sample were estimated from amplification of reference gene primers within the assay. To quantify the absolute abundance of each unique TCRbeta CDR3 rearrangement, sequence reads were collapsed and filtered. Productive Simpson clonality was computed per sample as the square root of Simpson's diversity index over productive rearrangements. TCRdb obtained this table from immuneACCESS and retained in-frame rearrangements with V and J assigned. These tables miss some clones; where compared with another copy, unresolved V genes account for less than half of the shortfall, and the remainder is unexplained. That table furnishes V, J and clone size, whereas the DNA furnished D and trimming. This sample comprises 350,000 to 550,000 clones, roughly 89% of them detected only once. Roughly 4.3% of the sample is taken by the ten largest.

Material: peripheral blood. This receptor chain uses TRBV19 and TRBJ1-5; the D gene remains uncertain. The clonotype originates from a young woman with acute or convalescent COVID-19. In nucleotides, the sequence is TGTGCCAGTAGTATTAACGGTTTCAATCAGCCCCAGCATTTT. Its coded protein is CASSINGFNQPQHF. The CDR3 plus the reference TRBV19 and TRBJ1-5 genes for the other parts give the full variable domain: DGGITQSPKYLFRKEGQNVTLSCEQNLNHDAMYWYRQDPGQGLRLIYYSQIVNDFQKGDIAEGYSVSREKKESFPLTVTSAQKNPTAFYLCASSINGFNQPQHFGDGTRLSIL.